One TCR beta chain is described in this entry. CDR1 and CDR2 from the germline V gene are PRHDT and FYEKMQ (reference sequence). Unmatched junction bases numbered 2, after V lost 5 bases and J lost 6 bases. The CDR3 runs 14 residues. These data belong to a study of cytomegalovirus exposure and HLA in healthy donors. Sequenced by immunoSEQ multiplex PCR; TCRdb stores in-frame clones only, minus some. This sample has approximately 150,000 clones, with less than 95% found just once. The TCR comes from a woman aged 18-29 years in good health and CMV-seropositive. Material: PBMCs. This sequence joins TRBV13 and TRBJ2-3, with 13 bases that match TRBD2. Here the CDR3 DNA reads TGTGCCAGCAGCCGGACTAGCGGGAGTGATACGCAGTATTTT. This encodes CASSRTSGSDTQYF.